Listed below are T cell receptor beta chains from one sample, sequenced in a study of shared clonotypes between healthy human individuals. Libraries were prepared by immunoSEQ multiplex PCR; TCRdb keeps only in-frame clonotypes and omits some of them. The sample contains 2 million to 2.5 million clones, just under 95% of which appear only once. What was sequenced was naive CD4+ T cells from PBMCs. Every receptor here comes from a man younger than 35 in good health. Some clones in this sample may be carry-over from other donors' samples. Both conserved end residues are part of each CDR3. A D gene is named only where the DNA matches it firmly. Size values are once, few and many counts, or a class for expanded clones, and some rows have none.

size	V	J	D	CDR3	DNA
.	TRBV7-3	TRBJ2-5	.	CASSPSRSAAQETQYF	TGTGCCAGCAGCCCTTCACGCAGCGCAGCTCAAGAGACCCAGTACTTC
.	TRBV7-3	TRBJ2-3	TRBD1	CASRPGQRTDTQYF	TGTGCCAGCCGGCCGGGACAGAGGACAGATACGCAGTATTTT
.	TRBV29-1	TRBJ1-4	.	CSVSGYNEKLFF	TGCAGCGTTTCTGGGTACAATGAAAAACTGTTTTTT
.	TRBV7-3	TRBJ2-7	.	CASSSGGGRYEQYF	TGTGCCAGCAGCTCAGGAGGGGGAAGATACGAGCAGTACTTC
.	TRBV9	TRBJ1-2	TRBD1	CASSQPGQRNYGYTF	TGTGCCAGCAGCCAGCCGGGACAGAGGAACTATGGCTACACCTTC
.	TRBV18	TRBJ1-5	.	CASSPSGLANQPQHF	TGTGCCAGCTCACCATCAGGCCTCGCCAATCAGCCCCAGCATTTT
.	TRBV19	TRBJ1-5	.	CASTDYSNQPQHF	TGTGCCAGTACGGATTATAGCAATCAGCCCCAGCATTTT
once	TRBV30	TRBJ1-1	.	CAWSSPGTKNTEAFF	TGTGCCTGGAGTTCACCGGGAACCAAGAACACTGAAGCTTTCTTT
.	TRBV13	TRBJ2-7	.	CASSFFRGEQYF	TGTGCCAGCAGCTTCTTTCGGGGCGAGCAGTACTTC
.	TRBV19	TRBJ1-5	TRBD1	CASSRTGEQQPQHF	TGTGCCAGTAGCAGGACAGGGGAGCAGCAGCCCCAGCATTTT
.	TRBV2	TRBJ1-1	.	CASSEARHADTEAFF	TGTGCCAGCAGTGAAGCGAGACACGCAGACACTGAAGCTTTCTTT
.	TRBV10-1	TRBJ2-5	.	CARLQETQYF	TGCGCCAGGCTACAAGAGACCCAGTACTTC
once	TRBV14	TRBJ2-7	.	CASSQAGQPGEYEQYF	TGTGCCAGCAGCCAAGCTGGACAGCCCGGGGAATACGAGCAGTACTTC
.	TRBV19	TRBJ1-5	.	CASSIGLGIPNQPQHF	TGTGCCAGTAGTATCGGGTTAGGGATCCCCAATCAGCCCCAGCATTTT
.	TRBV6-6	TRBJ1-3	TRBD1	CASRDTGTGFGNTIYF	TGTGCCAGCAGAGATACCGGGACAGGGTTCGGAAACACCATATATTTT
.	TRBV27	TRBJ2-1	.	CASSPGGSSYNEQFF	TGTGCCAGCAGTCCAGGGGGGAGCTCCTACAATGAGCAGTTCTTC
.	TRBV19	TRBJ2-1	.	CASSTALGSYNEQFF	TGTGCCAGTAGTACCGCGCTAGGTTCGTACAATGAGCAGTTCTTC
once	TRBV19	TRBJ2-5	TRBD2	CASLGALVAGMNF	TGTGCCAGCCTGGGCGCTCTGGTAGCGGGGATGAACTTC
.	TRBV6-1	TRBJ1-5	.	CASSAADRIQPQHF	TGTGCCAGCAGTGCGGCGGACAGAATCCAGCCCCAGCATTTT
.	TRBV19	TRBJ1-5	TRBD1	CASRWDRWDNQPQHF	TGTGCCAGCCGGTGGGACAGGTGGGACAATCAGCCCCAGCATTTT
.	TRBV7-8	TRBJ1-5	TRBD1	CASSPGQGPVQPQHF	TGTGCCAGCAGCCCCGGACAGGGGCCAGTTCAGCCCCAGCATTTT
.	TRBV28	TRBJ2-7	.	CASSSGAGGPYEQYF	TGTGCCAGCAGCTCGGGGGCAGGGGGTCCCTACGAGCAGTACTTC
.	TRBV28	TRBJ2-1	TRBD2	CATLNPSGRAIEQFF	TGTGCCACCTTGAACCCCAGCGGGAGGGCCATTGAGCAGTTCTTC
once	TRBV28	TRBJ1-3	.	CASSSVPGPTTGNTIYF	TGTGCCAGCAGTTCCGTACCGGGACCGACGACTGGAAACACCATATATTTT
.	TRBV7-3	TRBJ2-7	.	CASSLTRDSYEQYF	TGTGCCAGCAGCTTAACCAGGGACTCCTACGAGCAGTACTTC
once	TRBV4-1	TRBJ2-1	.	CASRPTVVEIDNEQFF	TGCGCCAGCAGACCTACGGTCGTTGAAATAGACAATGAGCAGTTCTTC
.	TRBV5-1	TRBJ2-3	.	CASSGVDTQYF	TGCGCCAGCAGCGGGGTAGATACGCAGTATTTT
few	TRBV4-2	TRBJ1-2	.	CASSQGGRNYGYTF	TGTGCCAGCAGCCAAGGCGGCAGGAACTATGGCTACACCTTC
.	TRBV11-2	TRBJ1-1	.	CASSHAWYTEAFF	TGTGCCAGCAGCCACGCCTGGTACACTGAAGCTTTCTTT
.	TRBV5-6	TRBJ1-2	TRBD1	CASSPGGDRGSGGYTF	TGTGCCAGCAGCCCTGGGGGTGACAGGGGATCGGGAGGCTACACCTTC
.	TRBV5-1	TRBJ1-1	.	CASSLLAVNTEAFF	TGCGCCAGCAGCTTGTTGGCAGTGAACACTGAAGCTTTCTTT
.	TRBV9	TRBJ2-7	.	CASSVGNRHEQYF	TGTGCCAGCAGCGTAGGAAATCGCCACGAGCAGTACTTC
.	TRBV7-9	TRBJ2-2	.	CASSLNQGNTGELFF	TGTGCCAGCAGCTTAAATCAGGGTAATACCGGGGAGCTGTTTTTT
.	TRBV29-1	TRBJ1-4	TRBD1	CSASTGANEKLFF	TGCAGCGCTTCGACAGGGGCTAATGAAAAGCTGTTTTTT
.	TRBV5-6	TRBJ2-7	TRBD1	CASFAGTGGHEQYF	TGTGCCAGCTTCGCGGGGACAGGGGGGCACGAGCAGTACTTC
.	TRBV5-1	TRBJ2-7	TRBD2	CASSTTSGSGEQYF	TGCGCCAGCAGCACAACTAGCGGGAGCGGCGAGCAGTACTTC
.	TRBV7-3	TRBJ2-2	.	CASSLIPGGMAGELFF	TGTGCCAGCAGCTTAATTCCGGGCGGGATGGCCGGGGAGCTGTTTTTT
.	TRBV5-4	TRBJ1-2	.	CASSPGREAYGYTF	TGTGCCAGCAGCCCCGGCAGGGAGGCCTATGGCTACACCTTC
.	TRBV29-1	TRBJ2-7	.	CSVQDGAAYEQYF	TGCAGCGTTCAAGACGGAGCCGCCTACGAGCAGTACTTC
few	TRBV4-1	TRBJ1-1	.	CASSQLAQITEAFF	TGCGCCAGCAGCCAACTGGCACAGATTACTGAAGCTTTCTTT
.	TRBV5-1	TRBJ2-2	TRBD2	CASSLQFETSGFGNTGELFF	TGCGCCAGCAGCTTGCAATTCGAGACTAGCGGTTTCGGGAACACCGGGGAGCTGTTTTTT
.	TRBV5-1	TRBJ2-1	.	CASGGGISDNEQFF	TGCGCCAGCGGCGGTGGCATCAGCGACAATGAGCAGTTCTTC
few	TRBV7-9	TRBJ1-5	.	CASSESSNQPQHF	TGTGCCAGCAGCGAGAGTAGCAATCAGCCCCAGCATTTT
.	TRBV30	TRBJ2-2	.	CAWSVRGGTGELFF	TGTGCCTGGAGTGTAAGGGGTGGAACCGGGGAGCTGTTTTTT
.	TRBV5-1	TRBJ2-7	TRBD1	CASSPGTAESYEQYF	TGCGCCAGCAGCCCCGGGACAGCGGAATCCTACGAGCAGTACTTC
.	TRBV18	TRBJ2-5	.	CASSPLPGSETQYF	TGTGCCAGCTCACCTCTTCCGGGGTCGGAGACCCAGTACTTC
.	TRBV5-6	TRBJ2-7	.	CASSLVRGGYEQYF	TGTGCCAGCAGCTTGGTCAGGGGAGGATACGAGCAGTACTTC
.	TRBV28	TRBJ1-2	.	CASSPPRGQPYGYTF	TGTGCCAGCAGTCCCCCCCGTGGACAGCCGTATGGCTACACCTTC
.	TRBV7-9	TRBJ2-3	.	CASSLALFGDTQYF	TGTGCCAGCAGCTTAGCGCTGTTTGGAGATACGCAGTATTTT
.	TRBV6-1	TRBJ2-2	TRBD2	CASAGRPNTGELFF	TGTGCCAGCGCCGGGAGGCCGAACACCGGGGAGCTGTTTTTT
.	TRBV5-1	TRBJ2-7	.	CASSLSGGSDVQYF	TGCGCCAGCAGCTTGTCCGGGGGCTCCGACGTGCAGTACTTC
.	TRBV4-2	TRBJ2-3	TRBD2	CASRQYGAGSGPYTDTQYF	TGTGCCAGCAGGCAATACGGAGCGGGATCGGGCCCCTACACAGATACGCAGTATTTT
.	TRBV5-8	TRBJ2-2	.	CASSLNRGLRTGELFF	TGTGCCAGCAGCTTGAACAGGGGACTAAGAACCGGGGAGCTGTTTTTT
.	TRBV6-1	TRBJ1-4	TRBD1	CASSERGQSMEKLFF	TGTGCCAGCAGTGAAAGGGGACAGAGTATGGAAAAACTGTTTTTT
.	TRBV5-1	TRBJ2-7	TRBD1	CASSLEAGGYEQYF	TGCGCCAGCAGCTTGGAGGCAGGGGGATACGAGCAGTACTTC
few	TRBV4-1	TRBJ1-1	TRBD1	CASSRTGSLSLNTEAFF	TGCGCCAGCAGCCGGACAGGGAGCCTCTCCCTGAACACTGAAGCTTTCTTT
.	TRBV7-8	TRBJ2-7	TRBD2	CASEELAGATEQYF	TGTGCCAGCGAGGAACTAGCGGGGGCTACCGAGCAGTACTTC
.	TRBV18	TRBJ1-5	.	CASSRDRTGDQPQHF	TGTGCCAGCTCACGCGACAGGACTGGGGATCAGCCCCAGCATTTT
.	TRBV7-2	TRBJ2-3	TRBD2	CASSLKAGVDTQYF	TGTGCCAGCAGCTTAAAGGCGGGGGTAGATACGCAGTATTTT